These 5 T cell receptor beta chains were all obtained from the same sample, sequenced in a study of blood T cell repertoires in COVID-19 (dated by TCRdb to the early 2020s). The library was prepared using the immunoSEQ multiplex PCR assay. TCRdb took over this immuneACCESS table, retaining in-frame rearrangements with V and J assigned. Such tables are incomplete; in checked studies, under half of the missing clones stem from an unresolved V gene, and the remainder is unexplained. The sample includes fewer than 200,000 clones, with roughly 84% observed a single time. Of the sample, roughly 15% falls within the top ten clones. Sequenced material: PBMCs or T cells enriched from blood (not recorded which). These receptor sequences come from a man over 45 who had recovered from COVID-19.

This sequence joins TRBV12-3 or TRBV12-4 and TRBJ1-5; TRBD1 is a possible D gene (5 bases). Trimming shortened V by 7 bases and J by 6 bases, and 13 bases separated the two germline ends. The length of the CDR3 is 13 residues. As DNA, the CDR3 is TGTGCCAGCAACGGCGGGGGGGGTCAGCCCCAGCATTTT. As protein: CASNGGGGQPQHF.

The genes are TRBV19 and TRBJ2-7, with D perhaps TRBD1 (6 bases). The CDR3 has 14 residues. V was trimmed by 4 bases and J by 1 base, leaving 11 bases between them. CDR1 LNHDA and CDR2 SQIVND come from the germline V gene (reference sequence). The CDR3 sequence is CASSRKQGSYEQYF. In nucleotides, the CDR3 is TGTGCCAGTAGTAGGAAGCAGGGGTCCTACGAGCAGTACTTC.

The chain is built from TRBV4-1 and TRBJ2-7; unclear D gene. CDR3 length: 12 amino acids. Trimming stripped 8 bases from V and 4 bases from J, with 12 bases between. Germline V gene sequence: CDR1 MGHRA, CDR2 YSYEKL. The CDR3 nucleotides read TGCGCCAGCGGAAGAGGTCTGTACGAGCAGTACTTC. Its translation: CASGRGLYEQYF.

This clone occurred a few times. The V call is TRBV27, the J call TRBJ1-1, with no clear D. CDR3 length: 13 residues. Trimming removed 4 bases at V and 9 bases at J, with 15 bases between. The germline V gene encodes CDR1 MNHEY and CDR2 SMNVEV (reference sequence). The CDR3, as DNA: TGTGCCAGCAGTTCGGCCACTAAATGGCAAGCTTTCTTT. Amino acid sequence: CASSSATKWQAFF.

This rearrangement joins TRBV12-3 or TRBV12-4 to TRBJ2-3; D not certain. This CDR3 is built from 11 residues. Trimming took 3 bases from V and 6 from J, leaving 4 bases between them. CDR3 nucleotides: TGTGCCAGCAGTTTCGTTGATACGCAGTATTTT. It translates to CASSFVDTQYF.